Below, 6 T cell receptor beta chains from the same sample are listed, as sequenced in a study of neurological immune-mediated disorders. TCRdb reprocessed the 5' RACE reads via MiXCR and lists one record per CDR3 protein. Among about 46,000 distinct CDR3 sequences listed, about 2% were seen once. Sequenced material: PBMCs. The receptors derive from a woman aged 40 to 55 with multiple sclerosis.

This clonotype was observed at least ten times. The V call is TRBV5-1, the J call TRBJ2-7; TRBD2 agrees at 8 bases. The V segment lost 6 bases and the J segment 0 bases; nucleotides outside the gene matches: 5. CDR1 is SGHRS and CDR2 is YFSETQ in the germline V gene. The CDR3 is made up of 14 amino acids. This chain's CDR3 is CASKLAAGSYEQYF. As DNA, the CDR3 is TGCGCCAGCAAACTAGCGGCTGGCTCCTACGAGCAGTACTTC.

This clonotype has at least ten counts. CDR3: CASSAASGWTDTQYF. DNA of the CDR3: TGCGCCAGCAGCGCCGCTAGCGGGTGGACAGATACGCAGTATTTT. The rearrangement uses TRBV5-1 and TRBJ2-3, with 8 bases that match TRBD2. Trimming cost V 4 bases and J 3 bases; bases outside gene matches: 7. Germline V lookup: CDR1 SGHRS, CDR2 YFSETQ. The CDR3 contains 15 residues.

This clonotype has a count of ten or more. The chain couples TRBV20-1 to TRBJ1-5; 11 nucleotides align to TRBD1. Trimming removed 6 bases from V and 3 bases from J; junction bases left unmatched: 4. The germline V gene has CDR1 DFQATT and CDR2 SNEGSKA (reference sequence). This CDR3 is built from 14 residues. CDR3: CSARTGGYNQPQHF. The CDR3 DNA follows: TGCAGTGCCAGGACAGGGGGCTACAATCAGCCCCAGCATTTT.

This clonotype showed up many times. V is TRBV5-1 and J is TRBJ2-7, with unresolved D. The V end was cut by 4 bases, the J end by 0 bases, with 14 bases between. This CDR3 is 15 amino acids long. The germline V gene has CDR1 SGHRS and CDR2 YFSETQ. CDR3 nucleotide sequence: TGCGCCAGCAGCGTTGGCCACTCCGGCTCCTACGAGCAGTACTTC. Translating it yields CASSVGHSGSYEQYF.

This clonotype was detected ten times or more. The V call is TRBV3-1, the J call TRBJ2-1; TRBD1 agrees at 9 bases. CDR3 size: 20 residues. V lost 5 bases and J lost 2; bases outside the gene matches: 19. Germline loops: CDR1 LGHDT, CDR2 YNNKEL (reference sequence). The DNA for the CDR3 is TGTGCCAGCAGCTCCTGGACAGGGGAAGGGGTTCTCTACACCTACAATGAGCAGTTCTTC. This sequence encodes CASSSWTGEGVLYTYNEQFF.

This clonotype was picked up many times. The chain recombines TRBV4-1 with TRBJ2-2, with D perhaps matching TRBD1 (5 bases). The CDR3 covers 14 residues. Between the trimmed V and J ends, which lost 3 bases and 6 bases, there was a span of 11 bases. The germline CDR1 and CDR2 sequences are MGHRA and YSYEKL. The CDR3 bases are TGCGCCAGCAGCCATGTGCAGGGCCCCGGGGAGCTGTTTTTT. Its translation is CASSHVQGPGELFF.